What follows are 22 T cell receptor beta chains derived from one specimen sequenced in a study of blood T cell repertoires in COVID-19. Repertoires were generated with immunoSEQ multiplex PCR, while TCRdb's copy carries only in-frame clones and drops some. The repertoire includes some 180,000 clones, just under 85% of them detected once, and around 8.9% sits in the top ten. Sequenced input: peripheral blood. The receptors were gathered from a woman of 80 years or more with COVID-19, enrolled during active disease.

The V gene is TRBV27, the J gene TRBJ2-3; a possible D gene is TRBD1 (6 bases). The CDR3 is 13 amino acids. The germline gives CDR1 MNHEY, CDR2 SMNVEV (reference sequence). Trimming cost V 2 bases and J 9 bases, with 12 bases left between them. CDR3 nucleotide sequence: TGTGCCAGCAGTTTAGCGACACAGGGAACGCAGTATTTT. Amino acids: CASSLATQGTQYF.

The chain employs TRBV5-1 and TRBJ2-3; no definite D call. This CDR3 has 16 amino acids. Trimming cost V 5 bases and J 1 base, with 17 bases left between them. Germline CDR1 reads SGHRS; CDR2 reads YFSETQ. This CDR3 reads CASRSAVGAGTDTQYF. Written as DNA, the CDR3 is TGCGCCAGCAGGTCTGCGGTAGGTGCGGGCACAGATACGCAGTATTTT. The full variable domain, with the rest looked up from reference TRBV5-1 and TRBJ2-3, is KAGVTQTPRYLIKTRGQQVTLSCSPISGHRSVSWYQQTPGQGLQFLFEYFSETQRNKGNFPGRFSGRQFSNSRSEMNVSTLELGDSALYLCASRSAVGAGTDTQYFGPGTRLTVL.

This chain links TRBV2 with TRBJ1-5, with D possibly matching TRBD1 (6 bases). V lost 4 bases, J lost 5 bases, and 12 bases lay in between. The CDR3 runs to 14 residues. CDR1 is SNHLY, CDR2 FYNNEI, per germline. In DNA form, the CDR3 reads TGTGCCAGCAGTGGAGGGGGTAAATATCAGCCCCAGCATTTT. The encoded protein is CASSGGGKYQPQHF.

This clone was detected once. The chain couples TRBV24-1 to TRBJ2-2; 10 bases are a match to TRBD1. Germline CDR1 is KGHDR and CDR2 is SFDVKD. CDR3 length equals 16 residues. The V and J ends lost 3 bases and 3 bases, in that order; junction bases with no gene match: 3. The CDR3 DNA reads TGTGCCACCAGTGATCCGGACAGGGGGGACACCGGGGAGCTGTTTTTT. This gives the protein CATSDPDRGDTGELFF.

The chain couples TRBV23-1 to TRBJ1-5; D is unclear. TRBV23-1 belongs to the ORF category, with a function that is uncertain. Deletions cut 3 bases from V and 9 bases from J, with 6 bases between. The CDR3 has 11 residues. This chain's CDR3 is CASSQTRPQHF. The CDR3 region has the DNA TGCGCCAGCAGTCAGACTCGGCCCCAGCATTTT.

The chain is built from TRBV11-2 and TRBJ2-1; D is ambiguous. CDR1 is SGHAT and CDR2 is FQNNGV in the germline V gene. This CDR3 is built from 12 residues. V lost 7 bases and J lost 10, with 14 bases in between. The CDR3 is CASTASVWEQFF. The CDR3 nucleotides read TGTGCCAGCACAGCTAGTGTCTGGGAGCAGTTCTTC.

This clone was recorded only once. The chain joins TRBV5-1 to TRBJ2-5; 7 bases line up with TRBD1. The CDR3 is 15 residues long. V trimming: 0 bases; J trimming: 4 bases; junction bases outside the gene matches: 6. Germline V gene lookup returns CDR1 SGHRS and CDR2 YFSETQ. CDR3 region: CASSLGQGVPETQYF. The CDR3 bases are TGCGCCAGCAGCTTGGGACAGGGTGTCCCAGAGACCCAGTACTTC.

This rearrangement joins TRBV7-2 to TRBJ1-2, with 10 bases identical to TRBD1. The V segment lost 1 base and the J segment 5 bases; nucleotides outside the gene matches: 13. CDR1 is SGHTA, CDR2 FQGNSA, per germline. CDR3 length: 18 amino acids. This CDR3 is CASSLVRSPGQGRYGYTF. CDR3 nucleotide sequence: TGTGCCAGCAGCTTAGTCCGCAGCCCGGGACAGGGGAGGTATGGCTACACCTTC.

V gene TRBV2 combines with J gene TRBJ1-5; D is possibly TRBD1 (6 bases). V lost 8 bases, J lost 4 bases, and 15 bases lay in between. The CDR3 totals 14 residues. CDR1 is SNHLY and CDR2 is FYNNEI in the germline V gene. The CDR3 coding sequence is TGTGCCAGCGGTCGGACAGAGGTAAATCAGCCCCAGCATTTT. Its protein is CASGRTEVNQPQHF.

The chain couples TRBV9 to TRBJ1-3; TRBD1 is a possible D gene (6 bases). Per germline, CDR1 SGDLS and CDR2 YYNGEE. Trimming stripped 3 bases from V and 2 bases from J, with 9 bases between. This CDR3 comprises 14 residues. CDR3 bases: TGTGCCAGCAGCGAGACAGGAGCTGGAAACACCATATATTTT. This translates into CASSETGAGNTIYF.

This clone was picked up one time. This CDR3 is CASSSLSREMGEQYF. In nucleotides, the CDR3 is TGTGCCAGCAGCAGTTTGAGCAGGGAAATGGGGGAGCAGTACTTC. The genes are TRBV6-1 and TRBJ2-7; D may be TRBD1 (5 bases). Germline CDR1 MNHNS, CDR2 SASEGT. Trimming pared 6 bases from V and 7 bases from J, leaving 22 bases between. The CDR3 has 15 amino acids.

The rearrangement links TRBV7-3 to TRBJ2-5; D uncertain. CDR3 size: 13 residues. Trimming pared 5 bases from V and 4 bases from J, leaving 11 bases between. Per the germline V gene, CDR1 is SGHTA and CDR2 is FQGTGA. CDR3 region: CASSLSTGETQYF. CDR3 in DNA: TGTGCCAGCAGCCTATCAACTGGAGAGACCCAGTACTTC. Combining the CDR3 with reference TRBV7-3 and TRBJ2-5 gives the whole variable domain GAGVSQTPSNKVTEKGKYVELRCDPISGHTALYWYRQSLGQGPEFLIYFQGTGAADDSGLPNDRFFAVRPEGSVSTLKIQRTERGDSAVYLCASSLSTGETQYFGPGTRLLVL.

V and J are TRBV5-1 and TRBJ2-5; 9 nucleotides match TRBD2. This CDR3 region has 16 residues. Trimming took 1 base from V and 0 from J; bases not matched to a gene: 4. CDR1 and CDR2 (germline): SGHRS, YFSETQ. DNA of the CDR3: TGCGCCAGCAGCTTGTGGTCTAGCGGGAACCAAGAGACCCAGTACTTC. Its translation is CASSLWSSGNQETQYF.

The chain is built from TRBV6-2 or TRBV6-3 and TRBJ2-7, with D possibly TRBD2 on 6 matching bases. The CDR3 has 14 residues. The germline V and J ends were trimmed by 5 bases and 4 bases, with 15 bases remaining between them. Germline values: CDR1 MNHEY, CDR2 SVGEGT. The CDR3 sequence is CASSLTSFRYEQYF. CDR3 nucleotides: TGTGCCAGCAGTCTCACTAGCTTTCGGTACGAGCAGTACTTC.

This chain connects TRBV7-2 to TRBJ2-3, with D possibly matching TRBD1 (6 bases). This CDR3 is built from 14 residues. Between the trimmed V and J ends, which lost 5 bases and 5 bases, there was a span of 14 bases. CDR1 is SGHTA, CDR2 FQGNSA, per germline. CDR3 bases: TGTGCCAGCAGCCCCCAAGGGGGTGGAGATACGCAGTATTTT. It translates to CASSPQGGGDTQYF.

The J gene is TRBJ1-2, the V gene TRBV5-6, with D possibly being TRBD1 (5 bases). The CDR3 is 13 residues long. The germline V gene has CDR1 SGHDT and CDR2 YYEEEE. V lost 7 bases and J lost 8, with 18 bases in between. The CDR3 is CASAEGDKGGYTF. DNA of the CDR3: TGTGCCAGCGCTGAAGGGGATAAGGGGGGCTACACCTTC.

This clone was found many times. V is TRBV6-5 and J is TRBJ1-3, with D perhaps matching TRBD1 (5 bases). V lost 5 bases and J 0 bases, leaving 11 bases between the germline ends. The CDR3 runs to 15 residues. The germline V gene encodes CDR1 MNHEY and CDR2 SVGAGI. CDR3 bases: TGTGCCAGCAGTCGCAGGGTCGGCTCTGGAAACACCATATATTTT. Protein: CASSRRVGSGNTIYF.

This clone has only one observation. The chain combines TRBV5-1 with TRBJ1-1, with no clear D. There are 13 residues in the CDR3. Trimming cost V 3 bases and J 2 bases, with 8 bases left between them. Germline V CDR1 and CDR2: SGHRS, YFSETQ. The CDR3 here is CASSSGINTEAFF. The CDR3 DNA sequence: TGCGCCAGCAGCTCCGGGATAAACACTGAAGCTTTCTTT.

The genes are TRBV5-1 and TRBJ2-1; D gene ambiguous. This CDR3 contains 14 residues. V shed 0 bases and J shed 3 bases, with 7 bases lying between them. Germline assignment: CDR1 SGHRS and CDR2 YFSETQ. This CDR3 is CASSLEADYNEQFF. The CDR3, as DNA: TGCGCCAGCAGCTTGGAGGCGGACTACAATGAGCAGTTCTTC.

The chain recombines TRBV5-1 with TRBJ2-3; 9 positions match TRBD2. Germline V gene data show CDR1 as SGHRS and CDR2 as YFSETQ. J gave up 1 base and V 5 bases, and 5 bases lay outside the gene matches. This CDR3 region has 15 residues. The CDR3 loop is CASSTKRGGTDTQYF. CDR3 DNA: TGCGCCAGCAGTACGAAGCGGGGGGGCACAGATACGCAGTATTTT.

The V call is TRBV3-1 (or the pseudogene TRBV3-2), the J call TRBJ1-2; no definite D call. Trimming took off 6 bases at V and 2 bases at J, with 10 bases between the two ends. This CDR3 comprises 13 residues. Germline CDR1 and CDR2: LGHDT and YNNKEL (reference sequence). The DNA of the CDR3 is TGTGCCAGCAGTCTTACATCAAACTATGGCTACACCTTC. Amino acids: CASSLTSNYGYTF.

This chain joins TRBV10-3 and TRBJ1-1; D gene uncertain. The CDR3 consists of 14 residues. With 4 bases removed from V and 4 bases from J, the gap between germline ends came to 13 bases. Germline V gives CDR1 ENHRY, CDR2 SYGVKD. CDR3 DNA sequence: TGTGCCATCAGTGCTTCACCTTTGAGCACTGAAGCTTTCTTT. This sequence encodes CAISASPLSTEAFF.